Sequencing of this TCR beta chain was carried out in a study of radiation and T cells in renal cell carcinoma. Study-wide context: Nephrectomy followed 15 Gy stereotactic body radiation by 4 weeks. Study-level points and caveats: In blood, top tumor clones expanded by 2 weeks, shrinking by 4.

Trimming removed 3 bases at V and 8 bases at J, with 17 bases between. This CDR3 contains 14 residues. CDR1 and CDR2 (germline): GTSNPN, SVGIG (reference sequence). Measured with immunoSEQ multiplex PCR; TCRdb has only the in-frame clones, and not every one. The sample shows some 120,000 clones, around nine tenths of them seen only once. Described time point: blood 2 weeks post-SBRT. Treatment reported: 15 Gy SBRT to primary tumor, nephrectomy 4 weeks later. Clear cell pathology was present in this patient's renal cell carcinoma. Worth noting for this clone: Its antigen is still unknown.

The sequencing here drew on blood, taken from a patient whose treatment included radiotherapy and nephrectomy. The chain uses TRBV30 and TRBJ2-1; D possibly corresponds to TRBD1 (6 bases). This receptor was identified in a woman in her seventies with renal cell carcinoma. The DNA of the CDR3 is TGTGCCTGGAGACAAATGGGGGCTGGCGATGAGCAGTTCTTC. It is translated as CAWRQMGAGDEQFF.